This entry lists 16 T cell receptor beta chains sequenced from one sample in a study of molecular identifiers for immune sequencing clone quantification. TCRdb re-called the PCR reads with MiXCR, one entry per CDR3 protein. Counted here are under 600,000 distinct CDR3 sequences, approximately 25% occurring once; the ten biggest clones make up roughly 0.79%. Sequencing input: naive CD8+ T cells from blood, with Jurkat cell RNA spiked in. Subset denoted: FACS-sorted CD8+CD4-CCR7+CD45RA+ naive T cells. The receptors stem from a human donor in good health. Some libraries in this study had Jurkat cell RNA spiked in.

This clonotype was counted a few times. The chain couples TRBV18 to TRBJ2-3, with 10 bases that match TRBD2. Germline loops: CDR1 KGHSH, CDR2 LQKENI. J gave up 2 bases and V 3 bases, and 2 bases lay outside the gene matches. The CDR3 contains 15 residues. The CDR3 nucleotides are TGTGCCAGCTCACCCGGGACTAGCGTCACAGATACGCAGTATTTT. It yields the protein CASSPGTSVTDTQYF.

As to this clonotype: At one end, the junction sequence differs from germline, possibly due to a read error. This rearrangement joins TRBV5-6 to TRBJ1-1; D not certain. Germline values: CDR1 SGHDT, CDR2 YYEEEE. The CDR3 is made up of 13 amino acids. The CDR3 bases are TGTGCCGGCAGCTTGCCCCAGAACACTGAAGCTTTCTTT. Translated, it gives CAGSLPQNTEAFF.

This clonotype has ten or more counts. The rearrangement links TRBV4-3 to TRBJ1-2; D not certain. CDR1 and CDR2 (germline): LGHNA, YSLEER. There are 15 residues in the CDR3. Trimming took 0 bases from V and 0 from J, leaving 8 bases between them. Written as DNA, the CDR3 is TGCGCCAGCAGCCAAGACAGAGCCACTAACTATGGCTACACCTTC. Amino acid sequence: CASSQDRATNYGYTF.

This clonotype was seen only a few times. This chain links TRBV9 with TRBJ2-7; no clear D gene. The length of the CDR3 is 14 residues. Trimming took off 0 bases at V and 3 bases at J, with 10 bases between the two ends. From germline, CDR1 is SGDLS and CDR2 YYNGEE. CDR3 protein: CASSVGRANYEQYF. In nucleotides, the CDR3 is TGTGCCAGCAGCGTAGGTCGAGCCAACTACGAGCAGTACTTC.

The CDR3 region is CASSRGPMGANVLTF. The CDR3 nucleotides read TGTGCCAGCAGCCGGGGCCCGATGGGGGCCAACGTCCTGACTTTC. The rearrangement joins TRBV11-2 to TRBJ2-6; TRBD1 or TRBD2 may be the D gene (5 bases each). The CDR3 covers 15 residues. V lost 5 bases, J lost 4 bases, and 12 bases lay in between. The germline V gene has CDR1 SGHAT and CDR2 FQNNGV.

The chain is built from TRBV5-5 and TRBJ1-4; D is ambiguous. V dropped 4 bases and J dropped 3 bases, with 16 bases sitting between them. This CDR3 has 16 amino acids. Germline-derived CDR1 and CDR2 are SGHKS and YYEKEE (reference sequence). The DNA of the CDR3 is TGTGCCAGCAGCGTGGGGATGCAGGAAGCTAATGAAAAACTGTTTTTT. Encoded protein: CASSVGMQEANEKLFF.

This clonotype appeared a few times. The genes are TRBV4-2 and TRBJ2-7, with 11 bases matching TRBD2. V shed 1 base, J shed 3 bases, and the junction held 8 bases outside the gene matches. Germline assignment: CDR1 LGHNA and CDR2 YNFKEQ. The CDR3 runs 17 residues. The CDR3 reads CASSQAVAGGPLYEQYF. For the CDR3, the DNA is TGTGCCAGCAGCCAAGCGGTAGCGGGAGGGCCCCTCTACGAGCAGTACTTC.

In its sample, this clonotype was seen many times. The chain uses TRBV2 and TRBJ2-6; D is possibly TRBD1 (5 bases). The germline V gene encodes CDR1 SNHLY and CDR2 FYNNEI. This CDR3 has 15 amino acids. Between the trimmed V and J ends, which lost 6 bases and 4 bases, there was a span of 13 bases. The CDR3 here is CASSQAGSGANVLTF. CDR3 sequence (DNA): TGTGCCAGCAGCCAAGCAGGGTCAGGGGCCAACGTCCTGACTTTC.

This clonotype was counted ten times or more. The chain carries TRBV7-9 and TRBJ1-2; 10 positions agree with TRBD1. The CDR3 has 14 amino acids. With V trimmed by 4 bases and J by 2 bases, 1 base remained unmatched. Looked up from germline, CDR1 is SEHNR and CDR2 is FQNEAQ (reference sequence). The CDR3, as DNA: TGTGCCAGCAGCTCGACAGGGGGCAACTATGGCTACACCTTC. This sequence encodes CASSSTGGNYGYTF.

V and J are TRBV5-3 and TRBJ1-1; D unresolved. TRBV5-3 is given ORF status, its function remaining uncertain. Trimming shortened V by 8 bases and J by 6 bases, and 20 bases separated the two germline ends. This CDR3 has 14 residues. The CDR3 nucleotides read TGTGCCAGCAGCCAGAAAGCGGTAAACCCTGAAGCTTTCTTT. Translating gives CASSQKAVNPEAFF.

This clonotype showed up many times. V gene TRBV18 combines with J gene TRBJ2-5; D is ambiguous. This CDR3 contains 14 residues. Germline CDR1 KGHSH, CDR2 LQKENI. Trimming took 2 bases from V and 1 from J, leaving 8 bases between them. DNA of the CDR3: TGTGCCAGCTCACCAGCAGAGATCCAAGAGACCCAGTACTTC. Protein: CASSPAEIQETQYF.

About this clonotype: The CDR3 carries no conserved terminal phenylalanine or tryptophan, so it likely arises from a read error. This chain uses TRBV4-3 with TRBJ1-4, with a possible D match to TRBD1 (5 bases). The CDR3 totals 15 residues. Germline-derived CDR1 and CDR2 are LGHNA and YSLEER. V lost 3 bases to trimming and J lost 7 bases, with 15 bases between them. CDR3 sequence reads: CASSQATAPLEKLFS. CDR3 bases: TGCGCCAGCAGCCAGGCGACAGCCCCACTTGAAAAACTGTTTTCT.

This clonotype appeared a few times. The chain combines TRBV24-1 with TRBJ1-3, with no clear D. Germline values: CDR1 KGHDR, CDR2 SFDVKD. V was clipped by 8 bases and J by 0 bases, with 13 bases between them. The CDR3 runs 15 residues. The CDR3 nucleotides are TGTGCCACCACTACCGGGAAACGCTCTGGAAACACCATATATTTT. It encodes CATTTGKRSGNTIYF.

About this clonotype: A much more abundant neighbour one base away suggests this may be a read error. This chain uses TRBV7-9 with TRBJ1-1; D may be TRBD1 (5 bases). Germline V gene sequence: CDR1 SEHNR, CDR2 FQNEAQ (reference sequence). The CDR3 runs to 12 residues. The CDR3 loop is CASMLGETGAFF. CDR3 nucleotide sequence: TGTGCCAGCATGCTGGGGGAAACTGGAGCTTTCTTT.

The chain joins TRBV11-2 to TRBJ2-1; D ambiguous. The CDR3 runs 12 residues. The germline V and J ends were trimmed by 3 bases and 8 bases, with 8 bases remaining between them. Germline CDR1 reads SGHAT; CDR2 reads FQNNGV. The CDR3 bases are TGTGCCAGCAGCTTTCGCCGGGATGAGCAGTTCTTC. Translation gives CASSFRRDEQFF.

This clonotype was seen a handful of times. This rearrangement joins TRBV24-1 to TRBJ2-2, with 8 bases matching TRBD1. Trimming at V came to 7 bases and at J to 4 bases, leaving 1 base not matched to a gene. Germline V CDR1 and CDR2: KGHDR, SFDVKD. The CDR3 is 13 residues long. In DNA form, the CDR3 reads TGTGCCACCAGCAGGGGGCGCACCGGGGAGCTGTTTTTT. This sequence encodes CATSRGRTGELFF.